This T cell receptor beta chain was captured in a study of cytomegalovirus exposure and HLA in healthy donors. The assay was immunoSEQ multiplex PCR, and TCRdb's table has in-frame clones only and misses some. The top ten hold about 3% of the sample, which has around 130,000 clones, nearly 90% seen once. Trimming removed 8 bases from V and 10 bases from J; junction bases left unmatched: 8. Per the germline V gene, CDR1 is SGHRS and CDR2 is YFSETQ. The CDR3 length is 13 residues. This chain uses TRBV5-1 with TRBJ1-6, with 8 bases identical to TRBD1. This clonotype originated in a man aged 25 to 40 in good health and CMV-seronegative. Source material: PBMCs. As DNA, the CDR3 is TGCGCCAGTAAACAGGGGGATGAATCACCCCTCCACTTT. This gives the protein CASKQGDESPLHF.